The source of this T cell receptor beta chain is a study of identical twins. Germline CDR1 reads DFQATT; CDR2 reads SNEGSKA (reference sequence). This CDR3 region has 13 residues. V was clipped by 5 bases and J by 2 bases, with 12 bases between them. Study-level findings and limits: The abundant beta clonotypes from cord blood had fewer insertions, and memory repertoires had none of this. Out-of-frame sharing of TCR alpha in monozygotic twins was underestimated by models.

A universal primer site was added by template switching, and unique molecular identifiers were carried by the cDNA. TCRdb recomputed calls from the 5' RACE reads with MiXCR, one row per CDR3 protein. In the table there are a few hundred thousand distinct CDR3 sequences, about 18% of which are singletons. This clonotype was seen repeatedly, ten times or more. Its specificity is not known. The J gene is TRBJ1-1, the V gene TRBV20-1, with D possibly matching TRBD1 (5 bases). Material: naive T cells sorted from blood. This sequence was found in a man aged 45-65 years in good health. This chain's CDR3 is CSAVPGLNTEAFF. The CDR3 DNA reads TGCAGTGCTGTACCGGGACTTAACACTGAAGCTTTCTTT.